This paragraph covers one T cell receptor (beta chain) sequence. It has no known antigen specificity. Base qualities are missing; no much larger clone stands one base away. The immunoSEQ Assay, a bias-controlled multiplex PCR, was used to amplify TCRbeta CDR3 regions from genomic DNA. As for the original processing: Within the assay, amplification of reference gene primers was used to estimate how many nucleated cells each sample contained. To quantify the absolute abundance of each unique TCRbeta CDR3 rearrangement, sequence reads were collapsed and filtered. Productive Simpson clonality was computed per sample as the square root of Simpson's diversity index over productive rearrangements. TCRdb holds this immuneACCESS table with in-frame rearrangements only. Some clones are missing; in checked studies, unresolved V genes explain under half, and the rest has no known cause. The V and J calls and the clone size are those of that table, but D and trimming were determined from the DNA. The sample data list 150,000 or so clones, and about 90% of these were observed just once. Around 1.2% of the sample rests with the top ten.

This entry comes from a study of blood T cell repertoires in COVID-19 (dated by TCRdb to the early 2020s). Turning to the overall study: Samples covering the acute and convalescent phases of COVID-19 were provided by collaborators in the United States, Italy and Spain. The material from the prospective study consisted of cDNA or gDNA derived from T cells, B-cell-depleted T cells, or PBMCs. Subjects who had been exposed to COVID-19, were actively infected with it, or had recovered from it provided the deeply sampled blood TCRbeta repertoires that made up the dataset. The repertoires were released in a freely available public database meant as a resource for research on the immune response to SARS-CoV-2. Samples were obtained from the ongoing ImmuneRACE study (first 160 participants) and from about 1,300 subjects provided by 6 global collaborators. A de-identified subject ID, COVID-19 status, age in years and sex were almost always included in the sample metadata. Where available, HLA class I and class II types were taken from metadata supplied by the sample provider and were not determined by assay-based typing.

CDR1 and CDR2, per the germline V gene, are SGHTA and FQGNSA. The CDR3 starts with the cysteine, ends with the phenylalanine, and has 13 residues. This entry keeps only the CDR3 DNA: 39 bases, framed from base 1. V was cut back by 5 bases and J by 6 bases, leaving a gap of 14 bases between them. Overall study results and their limits: The amount of clinical and demographic metadata varied by source and participant and was provided uncurated.

Participants in the prospective study were aged roughly 18 to 100 years, lived in 20 to 25 United States geographic areas, and enrolled through a virtual design. To assign participants to cohorts, the prospective study relied on clinical history that participants themselves reported in a screening survey and a study questionnaire. In the prospective study, whole blood, serum and a nasopharyngeal or oropharyngeal swab were collected from each participant by mobile phlebotomists. Prospective study participants could optionally give additional blood draws and questionnaires over an approximately 2-month period. Blood samples from the prospective study were shipped frozen or at room temperature prior to DNA extraction.

Sequencing was carried out using PBMCs or T cells enriched from blood (not recorded which). This receptor chain uses TRBV7-2 and TRBJ2-7; tentative D gene TRBD2, with 6 bases matching. The TCR was taken from a human donor with acute COVID-19. The donor label of this sample is uncertain. The CDR3 corresponds to CASSPPVGGEQYF. The nucleotide sequence is given as TGTGCCAGCAGCCCCCCGGTGGGGGGCGAGCAGTACTTC.